This T cell receptor (beta chain) was profiled in a study of shared clonotypes between healthy human individuals. About the research overall: Per donor, CD8 memory used one plate, CD8 naive used two, CD4 memory used three and CD4 naive used three.

Every immunoSEQ plate was one replicate of a subset's evenly spread DNA. TCRdb keeps only in-frame clones here, not all; method: immunoSEQ multiplex PCR. The data hold about 640,000 clones, with more than 70% observed a single time. As concerns this clone: The antigen remains undetermined.

The V and J ends lost 3 bases and 3 bases respectively, with 11 bases between them. Germline CDR1 and CDR2: SGHAT and FQNNGV. This CDR3 region has 14 residues. Notes on the study in general: What rarefaction showed was incomplete sorted-subset sequencing despite large depth. Sampling covered blood only; tissue repertoires likely differ.

The sequenced sample was memory CD4+ T cells sorted from blood. As for subset: CD45RA-negative fraction. This rearrangement joins TRBV11-2 to TRBJ1-2; no definite D call. The TCR sequence derives from a woman in her thirties in good health. CDR3 amino acids: CASSFFGRHYGYTF. The CDR3 DNA sequence: TGTGCCAGCAGCTTCTTCGGGCGTCACTATGGCTACACCTTC.